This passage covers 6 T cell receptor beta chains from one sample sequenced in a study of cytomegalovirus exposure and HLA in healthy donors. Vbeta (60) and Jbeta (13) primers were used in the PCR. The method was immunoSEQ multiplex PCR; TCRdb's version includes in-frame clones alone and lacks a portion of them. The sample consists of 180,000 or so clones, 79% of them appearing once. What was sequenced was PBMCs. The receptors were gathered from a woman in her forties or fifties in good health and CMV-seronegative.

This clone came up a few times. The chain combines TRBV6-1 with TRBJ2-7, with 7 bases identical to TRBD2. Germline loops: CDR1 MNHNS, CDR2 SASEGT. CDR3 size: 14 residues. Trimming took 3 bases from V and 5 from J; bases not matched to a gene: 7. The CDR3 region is CASSDAGVEDEQYF. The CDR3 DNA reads TGTGCCAGCAGTGACGCGGGAGTCGAAGACGAGCAGTACTTC.

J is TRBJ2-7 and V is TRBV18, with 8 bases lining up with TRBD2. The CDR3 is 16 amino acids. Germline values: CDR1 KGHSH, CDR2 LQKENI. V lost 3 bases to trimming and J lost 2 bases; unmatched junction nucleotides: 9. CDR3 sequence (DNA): TGTGCCAGCTCACCCCTAGCGGGTGAAATTACCTACGAGCAGTACTTC. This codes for CASSPLAGEITYEQYF.

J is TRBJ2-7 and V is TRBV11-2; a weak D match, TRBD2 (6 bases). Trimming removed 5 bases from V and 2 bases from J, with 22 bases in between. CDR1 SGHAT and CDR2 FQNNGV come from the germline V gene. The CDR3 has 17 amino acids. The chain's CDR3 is CASSASAGQGPPYEQYF. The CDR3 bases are TGTGCCAGCAGCGCCAGCGCGGGGCAGGGTCCCCCCTACGAGCAGTACTTC.

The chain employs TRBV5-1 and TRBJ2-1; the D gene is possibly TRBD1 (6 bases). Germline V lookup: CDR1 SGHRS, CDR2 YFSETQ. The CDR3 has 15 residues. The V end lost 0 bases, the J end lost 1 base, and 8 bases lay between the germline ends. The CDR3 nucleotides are TGCGCCAGCAGCTTGGCCGGACAGTCCTACAATGAGCAGTTCTTC. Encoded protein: CASSLAGQSYNEQFF. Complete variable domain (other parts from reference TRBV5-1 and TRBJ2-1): KAGVTQTPRYLIKTRGQQVTLSCSPISGHRSVSWYQQTPGQGLQFLFEYFSETQRNKGNFPGRFSGRQFSNSRSEMNVSTLELGDSALYLCASSLAGQSYNEQFFGPGTRLTVL.

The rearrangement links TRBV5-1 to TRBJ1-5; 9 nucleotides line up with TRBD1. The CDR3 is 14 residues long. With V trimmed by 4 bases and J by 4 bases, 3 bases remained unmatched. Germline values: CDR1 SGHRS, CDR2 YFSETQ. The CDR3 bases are TGCGCCAGCAGCACCGGGACAGGGAATCAGCCCCAGCATTTT. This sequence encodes CASSTGTGNQPQHF.

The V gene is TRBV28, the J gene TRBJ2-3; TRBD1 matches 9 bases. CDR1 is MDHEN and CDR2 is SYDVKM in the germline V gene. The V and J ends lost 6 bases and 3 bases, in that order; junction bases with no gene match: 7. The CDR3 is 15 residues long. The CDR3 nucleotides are TGTGCCAGCAGGTCCGGGGGACAGGGTACAGATACGCAGTATTTT. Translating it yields CASRSGGQGTDTQYF.